The table lists the clone carrying this T cell receptor (beta chain) with a count of one. This sample is drawn from a study of T cell repertoires in ileal Crohn's disease. Time point in this sample: inflamed ileum from the surgical specimen. The protocol was immunoSEQ multiplex PCR, while the TCRdb copy is restricted to in-frame clones and leaves out a portion. This table has 15,000 or so clones, roughly three quarters appearing once. The germline CDR1 and CDR2 sequences are LNHDA and SQIVND (reference sequence). The V and J ends lost 8 bases and 6 bases respectively, with 16 bases between them. There are 14 residues in the CDR3.

This clonotype originated in an adult with Crohn's disease. The sample consisted of ileal tissue. The chain links TRBV19 to TRBJ2-2; D might be TRBD2 (6 bases). This CDR3 is CASREPRESGELFF. The CDR3 bases are TGTGCCAGTCGGGAGCCCCGGGAATCCGGGGAGCTGTTTTTT.